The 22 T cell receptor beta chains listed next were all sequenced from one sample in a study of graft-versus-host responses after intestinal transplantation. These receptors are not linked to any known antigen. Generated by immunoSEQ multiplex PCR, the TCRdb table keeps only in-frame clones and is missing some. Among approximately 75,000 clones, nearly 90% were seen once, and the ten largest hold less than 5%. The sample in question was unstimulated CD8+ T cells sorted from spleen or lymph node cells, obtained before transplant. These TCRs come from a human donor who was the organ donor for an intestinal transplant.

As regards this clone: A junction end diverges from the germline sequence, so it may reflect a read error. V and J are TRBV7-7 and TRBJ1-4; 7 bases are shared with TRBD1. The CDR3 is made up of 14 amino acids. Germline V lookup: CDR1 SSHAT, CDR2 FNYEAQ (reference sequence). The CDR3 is CASSGTGVFEKLFF. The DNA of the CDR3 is TGTGCTAGCAGCGGTACAGGGGTATTTGAAAAACTGTTTTTT.

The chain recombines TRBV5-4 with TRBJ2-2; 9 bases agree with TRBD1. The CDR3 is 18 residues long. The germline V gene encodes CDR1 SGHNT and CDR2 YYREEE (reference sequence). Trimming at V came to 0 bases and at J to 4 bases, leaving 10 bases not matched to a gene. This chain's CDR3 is CASSLGDRVTGFTGELFF. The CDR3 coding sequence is TGTGCCAGCAGCTTGGGGGACAGGGTGACGGGATTCACCGGGGAGCTGTTTTTT.

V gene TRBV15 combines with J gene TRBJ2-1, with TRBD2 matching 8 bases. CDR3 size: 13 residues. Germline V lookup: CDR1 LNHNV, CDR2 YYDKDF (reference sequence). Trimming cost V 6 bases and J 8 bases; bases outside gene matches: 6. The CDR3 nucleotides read TGTGCCACCAGGCGGGGGGCCTGGGATGAGCAGTTCTTC. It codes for CATRRGAWDEQFF.

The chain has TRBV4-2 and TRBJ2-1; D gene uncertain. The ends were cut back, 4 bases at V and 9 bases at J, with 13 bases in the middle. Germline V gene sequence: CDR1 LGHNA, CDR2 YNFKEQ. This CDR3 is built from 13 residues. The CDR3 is CASSPTPDGEQFF. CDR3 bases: TGTGCCAGCAGCCCCACCCCAGATGGTGAGCAGTTCTTC.

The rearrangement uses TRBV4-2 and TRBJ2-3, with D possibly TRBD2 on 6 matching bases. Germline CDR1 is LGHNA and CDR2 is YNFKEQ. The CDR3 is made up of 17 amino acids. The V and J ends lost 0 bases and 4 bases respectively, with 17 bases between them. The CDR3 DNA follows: TGTGCCAGCAGCCAAGAGGGTTTGGAGGGATTAGCAGATACGCAGTATTTT. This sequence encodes CASSQEGLEGLADTQYF.

CDR3 loop: CASSPTGAKRSYGYTF. The DNA of the CDR3 is TGCGCCAGCAGCCCGACAGGAGCCAAGAGGAGCTATGGCTACACCTTC. This sequence joins TRBV5-1 and TRBJ1-2; D might be TRBD1 (6 bases). Between the trimmed V and J ends, which lost 4 bases and 4 bases, there was a span of 20 bases. In germline, CDR1 is SGHRS, CDR2 YFSETQ. The CDR3 has 16 residues.

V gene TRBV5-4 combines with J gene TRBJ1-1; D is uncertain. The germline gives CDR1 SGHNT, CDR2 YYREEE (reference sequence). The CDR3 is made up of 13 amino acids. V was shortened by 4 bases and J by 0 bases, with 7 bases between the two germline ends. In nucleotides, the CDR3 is TGTGCCAGCAGCCGCGGCCTGAACACTGAAGCTTTCTTT. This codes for CASSRGLNTEAFF. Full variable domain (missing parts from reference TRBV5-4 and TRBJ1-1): ETGVTQSPTHLIKTRGQQVTLRCSSQSGHNTVSWYQQALGQGPQFIFQYYREEENGRGNFPPRFSGLQFPNYSSELNVNALELDDSALYLCASSRGLNTEAFFGQGTRLTVV.

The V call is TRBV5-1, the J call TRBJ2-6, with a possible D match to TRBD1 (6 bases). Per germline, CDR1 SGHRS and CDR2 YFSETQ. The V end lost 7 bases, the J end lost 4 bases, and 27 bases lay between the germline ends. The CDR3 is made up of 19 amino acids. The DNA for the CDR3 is TGCGCCAGCGCTATACAGGGAGTAGAGAATTCCGCCGGGGCCAACGTCCTGACTTTC. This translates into CASAIQGVENSAGANVLTF.

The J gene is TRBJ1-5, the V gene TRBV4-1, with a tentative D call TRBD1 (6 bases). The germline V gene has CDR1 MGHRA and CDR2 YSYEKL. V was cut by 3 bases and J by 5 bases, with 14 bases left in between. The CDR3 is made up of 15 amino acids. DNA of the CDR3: TGCGCCAGCAGCCAGCTACAGGGCCTGGATCAGCCCCAGCATTTT. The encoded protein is CASSQLQGLDQPQHF.

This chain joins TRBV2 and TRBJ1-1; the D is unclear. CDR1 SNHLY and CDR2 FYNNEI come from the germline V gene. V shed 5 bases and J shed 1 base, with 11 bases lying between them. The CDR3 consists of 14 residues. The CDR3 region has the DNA TGTGCCAGCAGTCGCCTGGGAGGGAACACTGAAGCTTTCTTT. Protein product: CASSRLGGNTEAFF.

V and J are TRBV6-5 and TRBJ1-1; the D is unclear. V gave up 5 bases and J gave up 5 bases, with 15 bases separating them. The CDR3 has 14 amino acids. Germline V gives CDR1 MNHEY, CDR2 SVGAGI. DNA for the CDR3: TGTGCCAGCAGTCTTTGGACGGGGAGGACTGAAGCTTTCTTT. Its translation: CASSLWTGRTEAFF.

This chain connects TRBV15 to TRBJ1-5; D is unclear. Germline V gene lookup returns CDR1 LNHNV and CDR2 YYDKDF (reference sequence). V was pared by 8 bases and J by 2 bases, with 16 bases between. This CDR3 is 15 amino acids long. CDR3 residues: CATSSPPAGNQPQHF. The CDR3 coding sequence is TGTGCCACCTCAAGCCCCCCGGCGGGCAATCAGCCCCAGCATTTT.

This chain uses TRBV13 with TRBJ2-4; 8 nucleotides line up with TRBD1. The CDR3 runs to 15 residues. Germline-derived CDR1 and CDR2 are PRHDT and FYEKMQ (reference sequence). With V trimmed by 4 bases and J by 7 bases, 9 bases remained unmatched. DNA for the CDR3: TGTGCCAGCAGCTCGTCCGGGACAGGAAACAACATTCAGTACTTC. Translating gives CASSSSGTGNNIQYF.

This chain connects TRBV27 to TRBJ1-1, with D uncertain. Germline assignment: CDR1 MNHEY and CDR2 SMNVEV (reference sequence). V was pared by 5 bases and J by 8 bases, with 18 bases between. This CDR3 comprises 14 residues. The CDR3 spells CASSPRDTSREAFF. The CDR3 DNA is TGTGCCAGCAGTCCAAGAGACACGTCCAGGGAAGCTTTCTTT.

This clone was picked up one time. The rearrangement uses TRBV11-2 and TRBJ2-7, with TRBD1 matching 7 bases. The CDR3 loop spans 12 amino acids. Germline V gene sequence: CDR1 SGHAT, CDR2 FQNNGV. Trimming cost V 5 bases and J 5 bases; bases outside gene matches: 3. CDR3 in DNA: TGTGCCAGCAGCCGACAGGGCAACGAGCAGTACGTC. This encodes CASSRQGNEQYV.

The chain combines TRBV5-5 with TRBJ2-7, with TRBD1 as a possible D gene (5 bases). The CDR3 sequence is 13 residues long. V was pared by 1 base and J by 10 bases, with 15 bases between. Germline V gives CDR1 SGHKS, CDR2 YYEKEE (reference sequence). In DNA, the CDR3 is TGTGCCAGCAGCTTGCAGGACAAGGCAACACAGTACGTC. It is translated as CASSLQDKATQYV.

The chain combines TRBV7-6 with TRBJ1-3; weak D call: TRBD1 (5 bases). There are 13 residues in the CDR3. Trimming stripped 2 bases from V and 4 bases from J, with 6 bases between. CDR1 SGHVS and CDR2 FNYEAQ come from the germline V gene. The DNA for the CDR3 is TGTGCCAGCAGCTTATGGGGCGGAAACACCATATATTTT. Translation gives CASSLWGGNTIYF. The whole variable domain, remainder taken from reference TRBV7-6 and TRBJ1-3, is GAGVSQSPRYKVTKRGQDVALRCDPISGHVSLYWYRQALGQGPEFLTYFNYEAQQDKSGLPNDRFSAERPEGSISTLTIQRTEQRDSAMYRCASSLWGGNTIYFGEGSWLTVV.

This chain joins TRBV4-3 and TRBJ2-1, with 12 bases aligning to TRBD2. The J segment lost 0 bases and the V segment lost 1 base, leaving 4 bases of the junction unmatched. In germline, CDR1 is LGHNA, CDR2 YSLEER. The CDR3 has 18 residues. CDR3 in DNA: TGCGCCAGCAGCCAAGCTAGCGGGGGGGAGAGCTCCTACAATGAGCAGTTCTTC. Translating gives CASSQASGGESSYNEQFF.

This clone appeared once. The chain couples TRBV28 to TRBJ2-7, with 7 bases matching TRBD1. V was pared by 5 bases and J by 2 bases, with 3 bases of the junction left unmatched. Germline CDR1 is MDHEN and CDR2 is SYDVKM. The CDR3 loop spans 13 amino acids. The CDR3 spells CASSDTGAYEQYV. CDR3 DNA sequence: TGTGCCAGCAGTGACACAGGGGCCTACGAGCAGTACGTC.

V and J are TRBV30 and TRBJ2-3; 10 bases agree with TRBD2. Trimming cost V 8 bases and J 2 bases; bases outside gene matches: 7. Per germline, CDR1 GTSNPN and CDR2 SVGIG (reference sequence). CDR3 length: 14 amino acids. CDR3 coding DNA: TGTGCCATTTTAGCGGGGGGCCCCACAGATACGCAGTATTTT. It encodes CAILAGGPTDTQYF.

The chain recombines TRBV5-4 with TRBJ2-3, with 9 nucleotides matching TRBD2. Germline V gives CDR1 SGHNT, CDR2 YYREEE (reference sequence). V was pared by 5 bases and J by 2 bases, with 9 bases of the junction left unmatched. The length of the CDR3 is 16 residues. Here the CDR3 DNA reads TGTGCCAGCAGTTTAAAGCGGGGGGTCTTCACAGATACGCAGTATTTT. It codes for CASSLKRGVFTDTQYF.

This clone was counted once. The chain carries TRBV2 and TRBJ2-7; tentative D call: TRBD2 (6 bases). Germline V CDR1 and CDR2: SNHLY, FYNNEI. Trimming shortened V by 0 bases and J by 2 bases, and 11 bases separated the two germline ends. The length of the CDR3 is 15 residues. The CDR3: CASSEASGVPYEQYV. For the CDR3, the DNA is TGTGCCAGCAGTGAAGCTAGCGGCGTCCCCTACGAGCAGTACGTC.